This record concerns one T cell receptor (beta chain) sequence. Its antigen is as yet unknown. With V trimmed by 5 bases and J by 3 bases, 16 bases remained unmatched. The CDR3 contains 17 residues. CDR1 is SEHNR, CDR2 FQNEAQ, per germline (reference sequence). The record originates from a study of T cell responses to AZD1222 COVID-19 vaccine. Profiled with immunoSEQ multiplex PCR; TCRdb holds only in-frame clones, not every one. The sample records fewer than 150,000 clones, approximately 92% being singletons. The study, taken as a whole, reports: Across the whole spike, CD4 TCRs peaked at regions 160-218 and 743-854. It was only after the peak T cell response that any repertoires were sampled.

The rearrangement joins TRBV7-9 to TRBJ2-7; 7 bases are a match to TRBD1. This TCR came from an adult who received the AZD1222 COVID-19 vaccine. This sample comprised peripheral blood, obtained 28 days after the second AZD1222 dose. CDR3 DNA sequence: TGTGCCAGCAGCGGCCACAGGGGACCAACAAGACTCTACGAGCAGTACTTC. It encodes CASSGHRGPTRLYEQYF. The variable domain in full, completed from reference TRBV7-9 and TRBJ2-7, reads DTGVSQNPRHKITKRGQNVTFRCDPISEHNRLYWYRQTLGQGPEFLTYFQNEAQLEKSRLLSDRFSAERPKGSFSTLEIQRTEQGDSAMYLCASSGHRGPTRLYEQYFGPGTRLTVT.